Listed here is a single TCR beta chain. Some clones are missing from TCRdb's copy, which holds only in-frame ones; the method was immunoSEQ multiplex PCR. The sample has roughly 60,000 clones; approximately 86% are singletons. This sample is part of a study of OX40 agonist ivuxolimab in advanced cancers. Across the whole study: Dose-escalation patients had hepatocellular carcinoma, melanoma, renal cell or head and neck cancer. The eligibility criteria allowed prior anti-PD-1, anti-PD-L1 or anti-CTLA-4 therapy, and around 40% had some.

This CDR3 has 12 amino acids. Germline assignment: CDR1 SGDLS and CDR2 YYNGEE. The rearrangement links TRBV9 to TRBJ2-5; the D gene is possibly TRBD2 (6 bases). The DNA end is a closer match to TRBJ2-7, so the J assignment may be wrong. This specimen consisted of CD4+ or CD8+ T cells sorted from blood, obtained in a trial of the OX40 agonist ivuxolimab. The sequence derives from an adult with an advanced solid tumor such as melanoma, head and neck, liver or kidney cancer. In DNA form, the CDR3 reads TGTGCCAGCAGCGTACGGGGGAGCGAGCAGTACTTC. It yields the protein CASSVRGSEQYF.